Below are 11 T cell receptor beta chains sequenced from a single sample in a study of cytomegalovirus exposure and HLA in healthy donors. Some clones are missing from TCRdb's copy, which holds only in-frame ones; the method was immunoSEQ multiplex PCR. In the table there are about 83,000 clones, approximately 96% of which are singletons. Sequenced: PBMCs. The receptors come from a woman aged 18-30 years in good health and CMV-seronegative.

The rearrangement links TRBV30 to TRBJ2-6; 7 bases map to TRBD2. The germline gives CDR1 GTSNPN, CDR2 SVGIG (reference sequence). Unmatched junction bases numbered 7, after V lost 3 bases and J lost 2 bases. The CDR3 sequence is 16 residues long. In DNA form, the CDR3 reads TGTGCCTGGAGGCTCGCGGGAGCTGCTGGGGCCAACGTCCTGACTTTC. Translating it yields CAWRLAGAAGANVLTF.

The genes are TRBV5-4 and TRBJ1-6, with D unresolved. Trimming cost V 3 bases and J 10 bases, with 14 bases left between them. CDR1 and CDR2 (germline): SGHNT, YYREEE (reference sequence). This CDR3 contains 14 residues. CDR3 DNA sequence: TGTGCCAGCAGCTCCCCAGGCAACCCGTCACCCCTCCACTTT. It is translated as CASSSPGNPSPLHF.

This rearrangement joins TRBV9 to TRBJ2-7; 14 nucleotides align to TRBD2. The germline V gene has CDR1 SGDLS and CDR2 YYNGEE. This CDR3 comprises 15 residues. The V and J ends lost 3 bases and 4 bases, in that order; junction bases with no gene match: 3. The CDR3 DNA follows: TGTGCCAGCAGCGCATGGACTAGCGGGAGGTACGAGCAGTACTTC. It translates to CASSAWTSGRYEQYF.

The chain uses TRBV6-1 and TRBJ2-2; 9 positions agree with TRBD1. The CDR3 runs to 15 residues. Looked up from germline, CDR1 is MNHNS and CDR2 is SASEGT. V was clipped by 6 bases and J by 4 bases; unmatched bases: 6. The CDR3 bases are TGTGCCAGCAGACCCGGGACAGGGCGCACCGGGGAGCTGTTTTTT. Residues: CASRPGTGRTGELFF.

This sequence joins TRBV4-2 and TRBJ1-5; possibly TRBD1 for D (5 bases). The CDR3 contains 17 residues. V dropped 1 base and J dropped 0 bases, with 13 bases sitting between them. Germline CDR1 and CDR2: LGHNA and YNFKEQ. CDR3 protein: CASSQGGAGDSNQPQHF. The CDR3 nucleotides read TGTGCCAGCAGCCAAGGGGGAGCGGGGGATAGCAATCAGCCCCAGCATTTT.

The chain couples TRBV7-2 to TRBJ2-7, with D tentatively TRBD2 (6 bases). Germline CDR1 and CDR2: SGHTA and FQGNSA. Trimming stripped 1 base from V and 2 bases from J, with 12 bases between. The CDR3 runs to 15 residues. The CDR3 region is CASSLGGGAPYEQYF. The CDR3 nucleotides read TGTGCCAGCAGCTTAGGGGGAGGAGCCCCCTACGAGCAGTACTTC.

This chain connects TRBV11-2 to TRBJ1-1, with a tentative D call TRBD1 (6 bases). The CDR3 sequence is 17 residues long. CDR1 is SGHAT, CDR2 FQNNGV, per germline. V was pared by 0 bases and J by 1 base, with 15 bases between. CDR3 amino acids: CASSLEGGGAENTEAFF. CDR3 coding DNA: TGTGCCAGCAGCTTAGAGGGAGGGGGGGCGGAGAACACTGAAGCTTTCTTT.

The CDR3 region is CASSLDPGVGYNEQFF. CDR3 sequence (DNA): TGTGCCAGCAGCTTGGATCCGGGGGTCGGCTACAATGAGCAGTTCTTC. The genes are TRBV5-4 and TRBJ2-1; TRBD2 is a possible D gene (6 bases). Germline values: CDR1 SGHNT, CDR2 YYREEE (reference sequence). The CDR3 length is 16 residues. The V and J ends lost 0 bases and 3 bases respectively, with 13 bases between them.

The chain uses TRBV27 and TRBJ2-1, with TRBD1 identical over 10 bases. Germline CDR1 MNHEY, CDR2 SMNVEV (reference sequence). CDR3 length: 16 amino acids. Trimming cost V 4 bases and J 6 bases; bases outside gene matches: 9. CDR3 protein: CASSSTGTGDGNEQFF. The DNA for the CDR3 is TGTGCCAGCAGTTCTACCGGGACAGGGGATGGCAATGAGCAGTTCTTC.

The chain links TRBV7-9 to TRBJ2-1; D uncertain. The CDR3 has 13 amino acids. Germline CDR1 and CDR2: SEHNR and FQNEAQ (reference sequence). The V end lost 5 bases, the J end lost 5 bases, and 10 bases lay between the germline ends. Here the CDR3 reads CASSKTLNNEQFF. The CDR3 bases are TGTGCCAGCAGCAAGACTTTGAACAATGAGCAGTTCTTC.

CDR3 in amino acids: CSVWDRYNEQFF. The CDR3 DNA follows: TGCAGCGTTTGGGACAGATACAATGAGCAGTTCTTC. The chain is built from TRBV29-1 and TRBJ2-1, with TRBD1 matching 7 bases. After removal of 5 bases from V and 4 bases from J, the junction contained 2 bases not matched to a gene. From germline, CDR1 is SQVTM and CDR2 ANQGSEA. The CDR3 runs 12 residues.